Given below is one TCR beta chain in context. A much larger clone differs by one base, so this may be a read error. Other DNA variants within this sample encode the same CDR3. Clones were read by immunoSEQ multiplex PCR, and TCRdb kept only the in-frame ones, dropping some. This sample has roughly 2 million clones, with over 85% found just once. This specimen belongs to a study of shared clonotypes between healthy human individuals. CD45RO-negative, CCR7-positively selected cells formed the naive CD8 fraction, excluding terminally differentiated effector memory CD45RA+ cells. The clonotype originates from a man aged 18 to 30 in good health. Sequencing was done on a sample of naive CD8+ T cells sorted from blood.

The CDR3 region is CASSFGTAYEQYF. The CDR3 nucleotides read TGTGCCAGCAGTTTCGGGACAGCCTACGAGCAGTACTTC. V and J are TRBV28 and TRBJ2-7, with 7 bases matching TRBD1. J lost 2 bases, V lost 3 bases, and 1 base had no gene match. The CDR3 contains 13 residues. CDR1 MDHEN and CDR2 SYDVKM come from the germline V gene.